This T cell receptor (beta chain) came from a study of CD4+ T cells in melanoma. Findings of the study overall: Reportedly, melanoma neoantigen-specific CD4+ T cells showed varied differentiation states. CD8+ T cell, macrophage and B cell function reportedly correlated with neoantigen-specific CD4+ T cells.

The V gene lost 5 bases and the J gene lost 1 base, with 20 bases spanning the gap. The germline V gene encodes CDR1 SGHDN and CDR2 FVKESK. The CDR3 is 17 residues long. Produced via immunoSEQ multiplex PCR; TCRdb's table is partial and in-frame only. The sample has 50,000 to 60,000 clones; over 60% are singletons. This clone showed up just a few times. Its matching antigen is unknown. The rearrangement links TRBV14 to TRBJ1-2, with a tentative D call TRBD1 (6 bases). This TCR was sampled from a human donor with melanoma. Sequencing was carried out using tumor tissue. DNA for the CDR3: TGTGCCAGCAGCAACCCGGCAGGGGCAGAACGTAACTATGGCTACACCTTC. It specifies CASSNPAGAERNYGYTF.